The next 4 T cell receptor beta chains were all read from a single sample in a study of beta chain features in type 1 diabetes. Expressed TCRB transcripts were sequenced after all isolated RNA was converted to cDNA. Data came from immunoSEQ multiplex PCR; TCRdb stores just in-frame clones and leaves some out. This sample has around 330,000 clones; around 10% occur once, and the top ten carry about 0.014%. The source material was naive CD4+ T cells from blood. The receptors derive from a woman aged 30 to 39 in good health.

This clone came up a few times. The chain recombines TRBV6-5 with TRBJ2-1, with no clear D. V lost 5 bases and J 4 bases, leaving 12 bases between the germline ends. Germline V lookup: CDR1 MNHEY, CDR2 SVGAGI. This CDR3 has 14 residues. CDR3 coding DNA: TGTGCCAGCAGTGACCAGGTTCGGTACAATGAGCAGTTCTTC. Translating it yields CASSDQVRYNEQFF.

This chain uses TRBV28 with TRBJ1-2; 9 bases align to TRBD1. Germline V gene lookup returns CDR1 MDHEN and CDR2 SYDVKM. There are 16 residues in the CDR3. The J segment lost 3 bases and the V segment lost 3 bases, leaving 8 bases of the junction unmatched. DNA of the CDR3: TGTGCCAGCAGTTTGTTACAGGGGGCAGGGGACTATGGCTACACCTTC. Translated: CASSLLQGAGDYGYTF.

This clone was detected only a few times. The chain joins TRBV28 to TRBJ2-1; 7 bases line up with TRBD1. CDR3 length equals 16 residues. V dropped 5 bases and J dropped 0; count of bases not matched to a gene: 7. Looked up from germline, CDR1 is MDHEN and CDR2 is SYDVKM. For the CDR3, the DNA is TGTGCCAGCAGTCAATTGACAGGGAGCTCCTACAATGAGCAGTTCTTC. It translates to CASSQLTGSSYNEQFF.

This clone was seen only a few times. J is TRBJ2-5 and V is TRBV18; D perhaps matches TRBD2 (5 bases). The germline V gene encodes CDR1 KGHSH and CDR2 LQKENI. The CDR3 extends over 15 amino acids. Deletions cut 4 bases from V and 5 bases from J, with 17 bases between. The CDR3 spells CASSRPGLGGETQYF. The CDR3 coding sequence is TGTGCCAGCTCACGACCCGGTCTGGGCGGGGAGACCCAGTACTTC.